The sequence of this TCR beta chain was determined in a study of breast tumors, draining lymph nodes, adjacent tissues (dated by TCRdb to about 2016). With respect to the entire study: Breast cancer patients provided tumor, adjacent nontumor tissue and axillary lymph nodes, and the study compared the TCR beta repertoires across these three sources. The study was designed to assess the relationships and possible T-cell exchange between tumor, surrounding tissue and draining lymph node repertoires in human breast cancer.

The axillary draining lymph nodes of breast cancer patients were the source of the lymph node samples. TCRdb shows the sequencer as Illumina HiSeq 2000. Multiplex PCR amplification was used to build the TCR beta chain libraries. High-throughput sequencing was used to analyze the amplified TCR beta chain products. TCRdb redid the processing of the public reads, applying fastp at Q25 and MiXCR, and retained in-frame beta chains. For every CDR3 protein sequence, its rows merge into one entry that carries the most common genes and DNA. This sample holds about 230,000 distinct CDR3 sequences; about 30% were observed only once. The ten largest clones add up to just over 1.4% of the sample. The CDR3 covers 14 residues, taking in both the cysteine and the phenylalanine. The only DNA kept is the CDR3, 42 bases in frame from the first base. V loses 9 bases at its end and J loses 0 bases; junction bases beyond the gene matches: 5. As encoded in the germline V gene, CDR1 is KGHDR while CDR2 is SFDVKD.

About this clonotype: It lacks a known antigen. There are no base qualities to consult, and no much larger clone falls within one base.

General conclusions and limits of the study: The conclusion that tumor T cells originate in lymph nodes was presented as consistent with a hypothesis rather than as directly demonstrated. The data were judged consistent with most tumor T cells deriving from the lymph node and then expanding within tumor tissue. Tumor T-cell repertoires showed less diversity than lymph node repertoires and more diversity than nontumor tissue repertoires, and tumor T-cell repertoires showed preferential V and J gene usage. Tumor and nontumor tissue repertoires were found to be significantly more similar in luminal-like than in basal-like breast cancer.

The sequencing sample was made of axillary lymph node tissue. This receptor was obtained from a female donor with breast cancer. Some clones in this sample may be carry-over from other donors' samples. The V gene is TRBV24-1 and the J gene is TRBJ2-3, with 7 central nucleotides matching TRBD2. The DNA is as follows: TGTGCCACCCAGCTTAGCGGGAGCACAGATACGCAGTATTTT. The encoded protein is CATQLSGSTDTQYF.